The clone carrying this T cell receptor beta chain has a handful of counts. Its antigen remains unknown. Treatment indicated: oral pan-JAK inhibitor, 5-10 mg twice daily. V dropped 5 bases and J dropped 1 base, with 11 bases sitting between them. Germline values: CDR1 GTSNPN, CDR2 SVGIG (reference sequence). This CDR3 is 13 amino acids long. Investigators isolated RNA and reverse transcribed it into cDNA to act as the sequencing template. The assay was immunoSEQ multiplex PCR, and TCRdb's table has in-frame clones only and misses some. The sample includes under 350,000 clones, roughly 64% seen only once; the top ten take approximately 1.8%. These data originate in a study of CD8+ T cells in alopecia areata. General study points: As there was one nonresponder, how baseline CD8+ expansion relates to response remains uncertain.

The sequencing here drew on CD4+ T cells sorted from blood, taken at week 24, from a patient treated with tofacitinib. The chain couples TRBV30 to TRBJ1-1; D not resolved. The receptor comes from a human donor with alopecia areata. This CDR3 is CAWQVTPNTEAFF. CDR3 bases: TGTGCCTGGCAAGTGACCCCGAACACTGAAGCTTTCTTT.